This T cell receptor beta chain was sequenced during a study of TIL therapy for anti-PD-1-resistant metastatic lung cancer. Study context: Tumors were harvested before any PD-1/PD-L1 blockade. Half of patients were current or former smokers. Study-level findings and limits: Infused TIL clonotypes partially replaced the baseline blood repertoire, then decayed over months.

Sequencing used immunoSEQ v3. Each library reached about 2 million read pairs, or roughly 5-6.5 million at deep level. The table came from immunoSEQ multiplex PCR; TCRdb's copy has only in-frame clones and leaves some out. Of 52,000 or so clones listed, around four fifths are singletons. As to this clone: Its antigen remains unknown.

Sample time point: pre-treatment sample, taken before nivolumab and TIL therapy. There are 15 residues in the CDR3. Germline V lookup: CDR1 SGHRS, CDR2 YFSETQ. V was cut by 0 bases and J by 3 bases, with 10 bases left in between. The material was blood, obtained at baseline. The rearrangement joins TRBV5-1 to TRBJ1-5, with no clear D. The sequence was obtained from a person aged 30 to 80 with non-small cell lung cancer. The DNA for the CDR3 is TGCGCCAGCAGCTTGGGCGGCGCGCTCAATCAGCCCCAGCATTTT. Translation: CASSLGGALNQPQHF.